Listed below are T cell receptor beta chains from one sample, sequenced in a study of T cells in tuberculosis. This table comes from immunoSEQ multiplex PCR, and its TCRdb copy is limited to in-frame clones, with some not included. There are some 40,000 clones in the sample; around 94% occur only once, and around 4.2% lies in the top ten. The sequenced sample was PBMCs, obtained at tuberculosis diagnosis. These receptor sequences come from an adult with tuberculosis. Each CDR3 is given with its conserved first and last residue. A D gene is named only where the DNA matches it firmly. Some rows mark clone size as missing; the rest say once, few, many or name a class of expanded clone.

NA TRBJ1-2 TRBV7-9 TRBD1 TGTGCCAGCAGAATTAGGACAGGGGTATATGGCTACACCTTC CASRIRTGVYGYTF
NA TRBJ1-1 TRBV6-5 NA TGTGCCAGCACCTCATGGGAGGGGCTCACTGAAGCTTTCTTT CASTSWEGLTEAFF
NA TRBJ2-3 TRBV5-1 NA TGCGCCAGCAACCAGGATCCTAGCACAGATACGCAGTATTTT CASNQDPSTDTQYF
NA TRBJ1-2 TRBV6-1 NA TGTGCCAGCACGCGGGGCGGTGGCTACACCTTC CASTRGGGYTF
NA TRBJ1-2 TRBV7-8 TRBD1 TGTGCCAGCAGCCGGGGACAGGGAGGTCGCTACACCTTC CASSRGQGGRYTF
few TRBJ2-4 TRBV19 TRBD1 TGTGCCAGTAGTATCGGACAGGGACTTTCCAAAAACATTCAGTACTTC CASSIGQGLSKNIQYF
NA TRBJ1-1 TRBV7-9 TRBD1 TGTGCCAGCAGCTCAGACAGGGGGCGGGAAGCTTTCTTT CASSSDRGREAFF
NA TRBJ2-2 TRBV18 NA TGTGCCAGCTCACTTTCAGGGGTCACCGGGGAGCTGTTTTTT CASSLSGVTGELFF
NA TRBJ2-1 TRBV27 NA TGTGCCAGCGCGCAGGGGGGAGACAATGAGCAGTTCTTC CASAQGGDNEQFF
once TRBJ1-4 TRBV5-1 NA TGCGCCAGCAGCTTGTTGGCAGATGAAAAACTGTTTTTT CASSLLADEKLFF
few TRBJ2-5 TRBV7-6 NA TGTGCCAGCAGCCGAGGCGGGGCCACCAACCGGGAGACCCAGTACTTC CASSRGGATNRETQYF
NA TRBJ1-1 TRBV11-2 TRBD1 TGTGCCAGCAGCCGTAACCAGGGGGCTGTCACTGAAGCTTTCTTT CASSRNQGAVTEAFF
NA TRBJ1-5 TRBV6-6 NA TGTGCCAGCAGTTACTCAGAGAATCAGCCCCAGCATTTT CASSYSENQPQHF
NA TRBJ2-7 TRBV7-2 TRBD1 TGTGCCAGCAGCCGGACAGGGCCCTACGAGCAGTACTTC CASSRTGPYEQYF
NA TRBJ1-2 TRBV2 NA TGTGCCAGCAGTTACAGGGTTGACTATGGCTACACCTTC CASSYRVDYGYTF
NA TRBJ1-1 TRBV11-2 NA TGTGCCAGCAGCTTAGTGGCGACAGGAGAAGCTTTCTTT CASSLVATGEAFF
once TRBJ1-2 TRBV5-5 TRBD1 TGTGCCAGCAGCACGGGACAGGGCCACTATGGCTACACCTTC CASSTGQGHYGYTF
NA TRBJ1-5 TRBV29-1 TRBD1 TGCAGCGTTGTGACAGGGGGAAATTCTCCCCAGCATTTT CSVVTGGNSPQHF
NA TRBJ1-2 TRBV15 TRBD1 TGTGCCACCAGCCCGACCCGGGACAGGGGTAATGGCTACACCTTC CATSPTRDRGNGYTF
few TRBJ2-2 TRBV5-8 TRBD1 TGTGCCAGCAGCAGGACAGGGGTTGCGACCACCGGGGAGCTGTTTTTT CASSRTGVATTGELFF
NA TRBJ1-1 TRBV15 NA TGTGCCACCAGCGAATCACTCAAGAACACTGAAGCTTTCTTT CATSESLKNTEAFF
NA TRBJ2-1 TRBV28 NA TGTGCCAGCAGTTCCAGGGGGCTGCGGGGGAATGAGCAGTTCTTC CASSSRGLRGNEQFF
NA TRBJ2-7 TRBV7-2 TRBD2 TGTGCCAGCAGCTTTGGGACTAGCGGGGCCCCCTACGAGCAGTACTTC CASSFGTSGAPYEQYF
NA TRBJ2-3 TRBV4-1 TRBD1 TGCGCCAGCAGCCCTGGACAGGGGACGGATACGCAGTATTTT CASSPGQGTDTQYF
NA TRBJ1-5 TRBV2 TRBD1 TGTGCCAGCAGCCGATCGGACAGGGTATATCAGCCCCAGCATTTT CASSRSDRVYQPQHF
NA TRBJ2-7 TRBV28 TRBD2 TGTGCCAGCAGTTGGCCGGGGGGGAGTCGGTACGAGCAGTACTTC CASSWPGGSRYEQYF
NA TRBJ1-4 TRBV5-6 TRBD1 TGTGCCAGCAGCCAGGGTGACAGGGGGCTGGAAAAACTGTTTTTT CASSQGDRGLEKLFF